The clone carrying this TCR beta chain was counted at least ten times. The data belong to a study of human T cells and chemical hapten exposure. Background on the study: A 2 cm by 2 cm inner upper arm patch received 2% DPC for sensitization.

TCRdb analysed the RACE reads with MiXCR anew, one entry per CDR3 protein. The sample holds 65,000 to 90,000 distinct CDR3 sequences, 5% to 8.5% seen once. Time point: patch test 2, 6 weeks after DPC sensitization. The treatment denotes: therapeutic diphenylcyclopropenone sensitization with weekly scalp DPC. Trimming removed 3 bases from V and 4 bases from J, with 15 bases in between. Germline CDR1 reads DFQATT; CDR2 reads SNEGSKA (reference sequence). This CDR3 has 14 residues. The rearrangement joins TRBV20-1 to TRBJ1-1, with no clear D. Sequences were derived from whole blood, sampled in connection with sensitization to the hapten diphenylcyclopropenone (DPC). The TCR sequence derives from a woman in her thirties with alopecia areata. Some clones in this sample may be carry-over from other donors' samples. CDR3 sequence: CSASENSGGTEAFF. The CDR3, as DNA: TGCAGTGCTAGCGAAAATTCGGGCGGCACTGAAGCTTTCTTT.